Below, 30 T cell receptor beta chains from the same sample are listed, as sequenced in a study of regulatory dendritic cells for organ transplantation. The repertoire was sequenced with immunoSEQ multiplex PCR; TCRdb's copy has only in-frame clones and lacks some. The profile covers 20,000 to 25,000 clones, with around three quarters appearing a single time and approximately 0.92% taken by the ten largest. The specimen was memory CD4+ T cells from blood. This sample's subset: CD45RO+ memory T cells. Source of these receptors: a human donor in good health.

The chain combines TRBV7-9 with TRBJ2-3; D is possibly TRBD2 (5 bases). Trimming pared 3 bases from V and 7 bases from J, leaving 11 bases between. This CDR3 is 13 amino acids long. Germline assignment: CDR1 SEHNR and CDR2 FQNEAQ (reference sequence). CDR3 nucleotide sequence: TGTGCCAGCAGCTTGTTCTCGGGGAATACGCAGTATTTT. Protein sequence: CASSLFSGNTQYF.

J is TRBJ2-2 and V is TRBV4-3; 9 bases are a match to TRBD2. Germline trimming cut 0 bases from V and 2 bases from J; bases unmatched to any gene: 1. The V gene's germline CDR1 is LGHNA and CDR2 YSLEER. CDR3 length: 16 residues. DNA of the CDR3: TGCGCCAGCAGCCAAGAGACTAGCGGAAACACCGGGGAGCTGTTTTTT. It encodes CASSQETSGNTGELFF.

The CDR3 here is CASTTSGGAGKNIQYF. The CDR3 DNA reads as TGTGCCAGCACGACTAGCGGGGGGGCCGGCAAAAACATTCAGTACTTC. The chain carries TRBV19 and TRBJ2-4; 14 bases fit TRBD2. Looked up from germline, CDR1 is LNHDA and CDR2 is SQIVND (reference sequence). With 9 bases clipped from V and 3 bases from J, the junction kept 7 bases outside the gene matches. The length of the CDR3 is 16 residues.

V usage is TRBV7-3 and J usage is TRBJ2-5, with 15 nucleotides matching TRBD2. CDR3 length: 16 residues. With V trimmed by 5 bases and J by 4 bases, 5 bases remained unmatched. Per the germline V gene, CDR1 is SGHTA and CDR2 is FQGTGA. The CDR3 region is CASSLQGLAGGETQYF. The CDR3 nucleotides are TGTGCCAGCAGCCTGCAGGGACTAGCGGGGGGAGAGACCCAGTACTTC.

This chain links TRBV7-6 with TRBJ2-5, with 8 positions matching TRBD2. J gave up 0 bases and V 0 bases, and 15 bases lay outside the gene matches. This CDR3 spans 20 amino acids. Germline CDR1 reads SGHVS; CDR2 reads FNYEAQ. CDR3 bases: TGTGCCAGCAGCTTAGCGCGGGAGGTGCGATTCTTCCTGTACCAAGAGACCCAGTACTTC. Its protein product is CASSLAREVRFFLYQETQYF.

The chain has TRBV19 and TRBJ1-1; 9 bases fit TRBD1. The trim removed 4 bases at V and 1 base at J, leaving 1 base unmatched. CDR1 is LNHDA and CDR2 is SQIVND in the germline V gene (reference sequence). There are 14 residues in the CDR3. The CDR3 loop is CASSKGQGNTEAFF. In DNA form, the CDR3 reads TGTGCCAGTAGTAAGGGACAGGGGAACACTGAAGCTTTCTTT.

The gene calls are TRBV5-1 and TRBJ2-7; weak D call: TRBD1 (6 bases). Germline assignment: CDR1 SGHRS and CDR2 YFSETQ. Trimming shortened V by 3 bases and J by 0 bases, and 10 bases separated the two germline ends. The CDR3 length is 14 residues. The CDR3 sequence: CASSWDTSSYEQYF. In DNA, the CDR3 is TGCGCCAGCAGCTGGGACACCTCCTCCTACGAGCAGTACTTC.

This chain connects TRBV9 to TRBJ2-7, with 9 bases fitting TRBD1. Germline values: CDR1 SGDLS, CDR2 YYNGEE. The CDR3 has 17 residues. The V gene end was trimmed by 0 bases and the J gene end by 1 base; junction bases not matched to a gene: 8. The CDR3 bases are TGTGCCAGCAGCGTAGAGGACAGGGGACCAACTTCCTACGAGCAGTACTTC. This sequence encodes CASSVEDRGPTSYEQYF.

The chain links TRBV11-2 to TRBJ2-6; TRBD1 is a possible D gene (6 bases). CDR1 and CDR2 (germline): SGHAT, FQNNGV. The CDR3 runs 17 residues. Trimming left V 2 bases short and J 3 bases short, with 14 bases between. The CDR3 reads CASSLYQGNFGANVLTF. In DNA, the CDR3 is TGTGCCAGCAGCTTATACCAGGGGAACTTTGGGGCCAACGTCCTGACTTTC.

This chain uses TRBV11-2 with TRBJ2-3; 11 bases map to TRBD1. Germline CDR1 and CDR2: SGHAT and FQNNGV. Trimming took 5 bases from V and 4 from J; bases not matched to a gene: 5. This CDR3 is 15 amino acids long. The CDR3 here is CASSPRTGGADTQYF. The CDR3 DNA follows: TGTGCCAGCAGCCCACGGACAGGGGGCGCAGATACGCAGTATTTT.

The V and J genes are TRBV25-1 and TRBJ2-5; 7 bases map to TRBD2. V was clipped by 1 base and J by 4 bases; unmatched bases: 9. The CDR3 covers 16 residues. The germline V gene has CDR1 MGHDK and CDR2 SYGVNS. The CDR3 loop reads CASSESGTGGGETQYF. In DNA form, the CDR3 reads TGTGCCAGCAGTGAATCTGGGACGGGGGGAGGAGAGACCCAGTACTTC.

The J gene is TRBJ2-5, the V gene TRBV7-2; D uncertain. This CDR3 comprises 13 residues. The V and J ends lost 7 bases and 0 bases respectively, with 9 bases between them. In germline, CDR1 is SGHTA, CDR2 FQGNSA. CDR3 DNA sequence: TGTGCCAGCACAAGCACGTACCAAGAGACCCAGTACTTC. Its protein is CASTSTYQETQYF.

V and J are TRBV7-7 and TRBJ2-7; 7 nucleotides line up with TRBD1. CDR1 and CDR2 (germline): SSHAT, FNYEAQ (reference sequence). The CDR3 spans 17 residues. Trimming removed 1 base from V and 1 base from J; junction bases left unmatched: 10. CDR3 coding DNA: TGTGCCAGCAGCTTAGGTTTCCGGGACAGTCTGTCCTACGAGCAGTACTTC. Protein: CASSLGFRDSLSYEQYF.

The CDR3 DNA follows: TGTGCCATCAGTCTACAGGGACAAGAGACCCAGTACTTC. It codes for CAISLQGQETQYF. The rearrangement uses TRBV10-3 and TRBJ2-5; D possibly corresponds to TRBD1 (6 bases). V lost 5 bases to trimming and J lost 2 bases, with 9 bases between them. Germline values: CDR1 ENHRY, CDR2 SYGVKD. The CDR3 loop spans 13 amino acids.

The chain uses TRBV7-8 and TRBJ1-5, with D maybe TRBD1 (5 bases). The germline CDR1 and CDR2 sequences are SGHVS and FQNEAQ. The CDR3 has 15 amino acids. Trimming took off 6 bases at V and 4 bases at J, with 16 bases between the two ends. The CDR3 loop reads CASRSSGGGNQPQHF. The CDR3 bases are TGTGCCAGCAGATCATCCGGGGGGGGAAATCAGCCCCAGCATTTT.

The chain carries TRBV19 and TRBJ2-3, with TRBD2 identical over 11 bases. V lost 4 bases, J lost 4 bases, and 10 bases stayed unmatched. The CDR3 spans 17 residues. Germline V lookup: CDR1 LNHDA, CDR2 SQIVND (reference sequence). The CDR3 is CASSKDPTSGVSDTQYF. DNA for the CDR3: TGTGCCAGTAGTAAAGACCCGACTAGCGGGGTCTCAGATACGCAGTATTTT.

For the CDR3, the DNA is TGCGCCAGCAGCTTGGAAAGCCCGGTATCAACCCTCCACTTT. It codes for CASSLESPVSTLHF. This rearrangement joins TRBV5-1 to TRBJ1-6; the D is unclear. Germline CDR1 and CDR2: SGHRS and YFSETQ. Trimming cost V 0 bases and J 14 bases, with 15 bases left between them. This CDR3 comprises 14 residues.

The CDR3 here is CASSRTGSQPQHF. CDR3 coding DNA: TGTGCCAGCAGTCGGACAGGGAGTCAGCCCCAGCATTTT. The chain has TRBV6-1 and TRBJ1-5, with 8 bases matching TRBD1. The CDR3 totals 13 residues. V shed 5 bases and J 6 bases; nucleotides not matched to a gene: 3. The germline gives CDR1 MNHNS, CDR2 SASEGT.

The chain couples TRBV7-9 to TRBJ2-2, with TRBD2 matching 7 bases. Germline CDR1 and CDR2: SEHNR and FQNEAQ (reference sequence). Trimming took 7 bases from V and 4 from J; bases not matched to a gene: 6. The CDR3 has 14 amino acids. CDR3 sequence reads: CASTRLASTGELFF. The CDR3 region has the DNA TGTGCCAGCACCCGACTAGCAAGCACCGGGGAGCTGTTTTTT.

This chain connects TRBV18 to TRBJ2-7; D might be TRBD1 (6 bases). The CDR3 runs to 13 residues. The germline V and J ends were trimmed by 5 bases and 2 bases, with 10 bases remaining between them. CDR1 is KGHSH, CDR2 LQKENI, per germline. The CDR3 protein is CASSSRQAYEQYF. Written as DNA, the CDR3 is TGTGCCAGCTCATCCCGACAGGCCTACGAGCAGTACTTC.

This rearrangement joins TRBV19 to TRBJ1-1, with 7 positions matching TRBD1. V gave up 3 bases and J gave up 8 bases; unmatched junction bases: 6. The CDR3 is made up of 13 amino acids. The germline V gene encodes CDR1 LNHDA and CDR2 SQIVND (reference sequence). As DNA, the CDR3 is TGTGCCAGTAGTATCGGGGGACAGCTAGAAGCTTTCTTT. Residues: CASSIGGQLEAFF.

The chain has TRBV6-1 and TRBJ1-1, with 8 bases that match TRBD1. This CDR3 is built from 12 residues. Germline CDR1 and CDR2: MNHNS and SASEGT. V lost 2 bases and J lost 10; bases outside the gene matches: 3. The CDR3 nucleotides are TGTGCCAGCAGTGAAAACGACAGGGGAGCTTTCTTT. This encodes CASSENDRGAFF.

The gene calls are TRBV9 and TRBJ1-1; 9 bases are a match to TRBD1. This CDR3 region has 15 residues. Trimming removed 3 bases from V and 4 bases from J; junction bases left unmatched: 7. Per germline, CDR1 SGDLS and CDR2 YYNGEE. The CDR3 region is CASSASGTGITEAFF. The DNA of the CDR3 is TGTGCCAGCAGCGCCTCCGGGACAGGGATCACTGAAGCTTTCTTT.

The chain employs TRBV27 and TRBJ1-5; 9 bases match TRBD1. CDR1 and CDR2 (germline): MNHEY, SMNVEV (reference sequence). V trimming: 4 bases; J trimming: 2 bases; junction bases outside the gene matches: 6. The length of the CDR3 is 16 residues. The CDR3 reads CASSSHDRGGNQPQHF. Here the CDR3 DNA reads TGTGCCAGCAGTTCCCACGACAGGGGGGGCAATCAGCCCCAGCATTTT.

The V gene is TRBV5-4, the J gene TRBJ2-7; 8 bases agree with TRBD1. The germline V gene encodes CDR1 SGHNT and CDR2 YYREEE (reference sequence). This CDR3 spans 15 amino acids. Trimming at V came to 4 bases and at J to 3 bases, leaving 9 bases not matched to a gene. CDR3 amino acids: CASSGAGTGFYEQYF. DNA of the CDR3: TGTGCCAGCAGCGGGGCCGGGACAGGATTCTACGAGCAGTACTTC.

The chain joins TRBV29-1 to TRBJ2-3; 7 nucleotides line up with TRBD1. The germline CDR1 and CDR2 sequences are SQVTM and ANQGSEA. V shed 5 bases and J 2 bases; nucleotides not matched to a gene: 7. The CDR3 totals 14 residues. The CDR3 loop reads CSVSMDRTTDTQYF. The CDR3 nucleotides are TGCAGCGTTTCCATGGACAGGACCACAGATACGCAGTATTTT.

This clone has a handful of counts. This chain uses TRBV5-1 with TRBJ2-3; TRBD2 agrees at 7 bases. Germline-derived CDR1 and CDR2 are SGHRS and YFSETQ. The CDR3 extends over 16 amino acids. V lost 0 bases to trimming and J lost 2 bases; unmatched junction nucleotides: 6. The CDR3 loop reads CASSLERAGPTDTQYF. Here the CDR3 DNA reads TGCGCCAGCAGCTTGGAGCGAGCGGGGCCCACAGATACGCAGTATTTT. Using reference TRBV5-1 and TRBJ2-3 for the parts outside the CDR3, the full variable domain is KAGVTQTPRYLIKTRGQQVTLSCSPISGHRSVSWYQQTPGQGLQFLFEYFSETQRNKGNFPGRFSGRQFSNSRSEMNVSTLELGDSALYLCASSLERAGPTDTQYFGPGTRLTVL.

The chain recombines TRBV5-1 with TRBJ2-7, with 8 bases lining up with TRBD2. This CDR3 region has 17 residues. V gave up 0 bases and J gave up 1 base; unmatched junction bases: 9. Germline-derived CDR1 and CDR2 are SGHRS and YFSETQ. DNA for the CDR3: TGCGCCAGCAGCTTGGCGGTTCGGCCGGGGGGGTCCTACGAGCAGTACTTC. It is translated as CASSLAVRPGGSYEQYF. Complete variable domain (other parts from reference TRBV5-1 and TRBJ2-7): KAGVTQTPRYLIKTRGQQVTLSCSPISGHRSVSWYQQTPGQGLQFLFEYFSETQRNKGNFPGRFSGRQFSNSRSEMNVSTLELGDSALYLCASSLAVRPGGSYEQYFGPGTRLTVT.

CDR3 sequence: CATSRDRQGRTEAFF. CDR3 in DNA: TGTGCCACCAGCAGAGATCGACAGGGTCGGACTGAAGCTTTCTTT. This chain uses TRBV15 with TRBJ1-1, with 7 bases that match TRBD1. This CDR3 has 15 residues. V was clipped by 0 bases and J by 5 bases; unmatched bases: 6. The germline V gene encodes CDR1 LNHNV and CDR2 YYDKDF (reference sequence).

This clone has more than one count but fewer than ten. The genes are TRBV7-2 and TRBJ1-2, with a possible D match to TRBD1 (6 bases). The V end lost 5 bases, the J end lost 8 bases, and 15 bases lay between the germline ends. There are 13 residues in the CDR3. Germline V CDR1 and CDR2: SGHTA, FQGNSA. Here the CDR3 DNA reads TGTGCCAGCAGCAAGGACCGGGACACCGGCTACACCTTC. Its protein is CASSKDRDTGYTF.